The TCR beta chain described here comes from a study of T cells in Graves' hyperthyroidism and ophthalmopathy. Findings and limits, study-wide: A 13 V-J signature model discriminated ophthalmopathy versus stable hyperthyroidism.

Amplified TCR beta CDR3 regions derived from RNA transcripts. First-round RT-PCR with HTBI primers amplified the TCR CDR3 region. One entry per CDR3 protein results from TCRdb running MiXCR on the multiplex PCR reads. The data contain under 400,000 distinct CDR3 sequences, around 23% of them singletons. In regard to this clonotype: Its antigen is undetermined.

Sequenced: blood. The sequence was obtained from a woman in her 50s with Graves' hyperthyroidism.

CDR3 loop: CASSPGTSGGYTDTQYF. CDR3 in DNA: TGTGCCAGCAGCCCAGGGACTAGCGGGGGTTACACAGATACGCAGTATTTT. The chain joins TRBV27 to TRBJ2-3; 14 nucleotides line up with TRBD2. The CDR3 length is 17 residues. The ends lost 6 bases at V and 2 bases at J; junction bases unmatched: 7. CDR1 and CDR2 from the germline V gene are MNHEY and SMNVEV (reference sequence).